This T cell receptor beta chain was found in a study of CXCR3-negative and CXCR3-positive naive CD8 T cells. Study overall: The TRB read total, some 150 million, broke down to about 1.5 +/- 0.3 million reads per library. Study-wide findings and caveats: Fresh PBMCs served for most assays, and CXCR3 expression fell partially after cryopreservation. Similar TRBV-TRBJ gene usage was seen in naive CXCR3-negative and CXCR3-positive cells, but not in memory cells. Diversity in memory CD8+ cells fell much lower than the comparably high levels seen in both naive subsets.

The CDR3 contains 14 residues. CDR1 and CDR2 from the germline V gene are SGHTA and FQGNSA. All TRB cDNA libraries came from 5' RACE performed with UMI labels. TCRdb re-called the 5' RACE reads and catalogs CDR3 proteins one per entry, DNA excluded. This table lists under 65,000 distinct CDR3 sequences. In the case of this clonotype: Its cognate antigen is unknown.

The sequence derives from a human donor in good health. Some clones in this sample may be carry-over from other donors' samples. This chain links TRBV7-2 with TRBJ2-2. Sequenced input: memory CD8+ T cells from blood. CDR3 residues: CASSLAARPGELFF.